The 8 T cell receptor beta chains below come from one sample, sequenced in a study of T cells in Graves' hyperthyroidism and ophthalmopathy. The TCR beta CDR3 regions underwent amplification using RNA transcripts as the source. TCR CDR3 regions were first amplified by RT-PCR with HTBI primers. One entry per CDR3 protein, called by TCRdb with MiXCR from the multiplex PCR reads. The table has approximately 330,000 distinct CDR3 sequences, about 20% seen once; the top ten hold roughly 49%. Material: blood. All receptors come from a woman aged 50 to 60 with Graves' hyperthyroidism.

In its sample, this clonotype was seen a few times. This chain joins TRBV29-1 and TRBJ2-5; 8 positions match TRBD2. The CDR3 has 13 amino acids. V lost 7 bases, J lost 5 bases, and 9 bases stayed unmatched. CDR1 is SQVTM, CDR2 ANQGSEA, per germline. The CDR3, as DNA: TGCAGCGCCGAGAAGAGCGGGGGTGAGACCCAGTACTTC. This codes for CSAEKSGGETQYF.

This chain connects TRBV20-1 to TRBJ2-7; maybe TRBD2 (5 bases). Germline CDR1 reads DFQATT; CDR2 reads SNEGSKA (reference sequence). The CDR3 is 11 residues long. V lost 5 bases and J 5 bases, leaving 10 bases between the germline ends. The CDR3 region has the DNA TGCAGTGCTGTACGGGGAAACGAGCAGTACTTC. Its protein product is CSAVRGNEQYF.

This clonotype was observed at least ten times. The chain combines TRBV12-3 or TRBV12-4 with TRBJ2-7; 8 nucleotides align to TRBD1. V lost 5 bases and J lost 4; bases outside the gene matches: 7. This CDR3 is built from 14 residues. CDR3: CASSGTGVGYEQYF. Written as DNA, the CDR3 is TGTGCCAGCAGTGGGACAGGCGTCGGGTACGAGCAGTACTTC.

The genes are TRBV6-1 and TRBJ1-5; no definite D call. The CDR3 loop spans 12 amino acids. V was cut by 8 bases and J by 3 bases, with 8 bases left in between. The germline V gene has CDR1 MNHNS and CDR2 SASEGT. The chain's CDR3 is CASLGYNQPQHF. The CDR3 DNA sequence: TGTGCCAGCCTCGGGTACAATCAGCCCCAGCATTTT.

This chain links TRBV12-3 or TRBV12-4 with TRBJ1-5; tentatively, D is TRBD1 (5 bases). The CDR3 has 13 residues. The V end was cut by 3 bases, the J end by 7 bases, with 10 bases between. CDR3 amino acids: CASSFGGRQPQHF. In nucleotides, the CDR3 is TGTGCCAGCAGTTTTGGGGGAAGGCAGCCCCAGCATTTT.

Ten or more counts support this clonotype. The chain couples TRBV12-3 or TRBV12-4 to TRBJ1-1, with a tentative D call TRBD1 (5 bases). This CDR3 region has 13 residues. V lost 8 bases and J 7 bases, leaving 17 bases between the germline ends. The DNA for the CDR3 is TGTGCCAGCCTACGTGGGGCCGAGCTTGAAGCTTTCTTT. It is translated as CASLRGAELEAFF.

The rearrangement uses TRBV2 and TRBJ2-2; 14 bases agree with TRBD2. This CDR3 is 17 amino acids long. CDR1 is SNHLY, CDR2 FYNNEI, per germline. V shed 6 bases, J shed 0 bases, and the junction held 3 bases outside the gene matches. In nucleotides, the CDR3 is TGTGCCAGCAGGGGGACTAGCGGGAGTACGAACACCGGGGAGCTGTTTTTT. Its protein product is CASRGTSGSTNTGELFF.

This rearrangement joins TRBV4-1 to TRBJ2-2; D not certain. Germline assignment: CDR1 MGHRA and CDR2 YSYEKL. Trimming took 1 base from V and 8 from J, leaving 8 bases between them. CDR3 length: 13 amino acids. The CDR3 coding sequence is TGCGCCAGCAGCCAAGGGAATTGGGGGGAGCTGTTTTTT. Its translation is CASSQGNWGELFF.